Sequencing of this T cell receptor beta chain was carried out in a study of blood T cells in healthy people across ages (dated by TCRdb to between 2015 and 2017). Notes on the research overall: Template switching captured roughly one uniquely barcoded TCR beta cDNA molecule per two T cells in model experiments. Using the same blood draw, the study looked at two additional independent replicas of 1 million unique cDNA reads for two donors, one aged 18 to 30 and the other aged 80 or older. Using deep sequencing normalized with unique cDNA molecular identifiers, the study measured how TCR beta repertoire diversity changes with age. Donors were grouped into four age groups: young (average roughly 16 years), middle-aged (approximately 41), aged (approximately 67) and long-lived (approximately 82). To avoid experimental bias, donors of different ages were spread randomly across the sequencing lanes. The investigation overall reported the following: Since profiling was done on bulk unsorted PBMCs, naive and antigen-experienced compartments could not be conclusively compared. A strong correlation was found between observed TCR beta diversity and the percentage of naive T cells measured by flow cytometry. Compared with the aged group, the long-lived group had more naive CD4+ T cells, fewer expanded clones and increased TCR diversity, a pattern suggesting age selection. Because the CMV infection status of the donors was unknown, age-related changes in expanded clonotypes may potentially have been confounded. Estimates of total diversity based on one million sequenced T cells were regarded as lower bounds and as underestimates. Observed TCR beta diversity per million T cells fell roughly linearly with age, and a significant reduction was already apparent by age about 38.

Via the germline V gene (reference sequence), CDR1 is DFQATT and CDR2 SNEGSKA. V and J are trimmed by 6 bases and 7 bases, and the gene matches miss 14 bases of the junction. The cysteine opens and the phenylalanine closes a CDR3 of 15 amino acids. The CDR3 DNA has 45 bases and is translated from base 1. The 39 donors, aged 6 to 90 years, were systemically healthy Caucasian individuals from Russia. Each donor gave ten milliliters of peripheral blood, collected into EDTA-treated Vacutainer tubes. PBMCs were isolated by Ficoll-Paque density-gradient centrifugation, with at least 6.5 million obtained per sample. Total RNA was extracted from PBMCs with Trizol reagent, with at least 6 micrograms obtained per sample. For every donor, flow cytometry on a PBMC aliquot measured the percentage of naive CD45RAhigh/CD27high T cells. This clonotype appeared a few times. Its antigen is currently not known. Base qualities are not provided; no much larger clone lies one nucleotide away.

The library came from 5' RACE. TCRdb records Illumina HiSeq 2500 as the sequencer. A second PCR of 7 to 11 cycles was run with a J-beta primer mix and a sample-barcoded 5' primer. A unique molecular identifier was introduced onto each TCR beta cDNA molecule by a template-switch 5' adaptor carrying 12 random nucleotides. Each sample yielded at least 3 million CDR3-containing paired-end reads. First-strand cDNA was synthesized from all RNA with the Mint cDNA synthesis kit, primed by a TRBC-specific oligonucleotide. After uracil-DNA glycosylase treatment, a first 18-cycle PCR used universal primers M1SS and BC2_uni_R on all cDNA. In the original analysis: For normalization, 1 million high-quality reads were randomly selected from each sample, with every read carrying a distinct molecular identifier. Reads with shared molecular identifiers were discarded instead of being binned into consensus sequences. MiTCR, set to a Q25 quality threshold and the strictest error-elimination algorithm, was used for CDR3 identification, clonotype clustering and error correction. A nonparametric unseen species model with Euler transformation was used to estimate lower-bound total TCR beta diversity. TCRdb reprocessing: public reads trimmed at Q25 with fastp, clones called with MiXCR, in-frame beta chains kept. CDR3 protein duplicates are merged, each entry listing the most common genes and DNA. These V and J calls rely on TCRdb rather than the paper's analysis. This sample is represented by about 1.1 million distinct CDR3 sequences; under 40% of them were singletons. The ten largest account for around 13% of the sample.

The source is a man aged 18-30 years in good health. The sequenced material came from blood. The sequence is built from TRBV20-1 and TRBJ1-4; TRBD1 matches 7 bases in the middle. The CDR3 here reads CSAMPGGAVGEKLFF. In nucleotides, the sequence is TGCAGTGCCATGCCAGGGGGGGCAGTGGGTGAAAAACTGTTTTTT.